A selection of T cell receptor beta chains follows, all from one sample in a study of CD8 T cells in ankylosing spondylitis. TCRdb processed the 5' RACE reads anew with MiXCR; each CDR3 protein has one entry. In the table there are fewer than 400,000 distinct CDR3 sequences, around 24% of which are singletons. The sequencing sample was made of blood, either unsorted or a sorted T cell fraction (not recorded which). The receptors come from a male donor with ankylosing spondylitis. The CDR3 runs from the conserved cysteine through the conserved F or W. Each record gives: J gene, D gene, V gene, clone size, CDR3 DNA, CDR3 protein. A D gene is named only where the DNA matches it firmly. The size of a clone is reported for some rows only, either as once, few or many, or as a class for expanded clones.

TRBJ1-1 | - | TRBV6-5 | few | TGTGCCAGCAGGGGGTATACTGAAGCTTTCTTT | CASRGYTEAFF
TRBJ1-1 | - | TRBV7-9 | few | TGTGCCAGCAGCTTAGGCAACAGGGAGGTAGCTTTCTTT | CASSLGNREVAFF
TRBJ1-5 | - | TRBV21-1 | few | TGTGCCAGCAGCAAAGGGGATCAGCCCCAGCATTTT | CASSKGDQPQHF
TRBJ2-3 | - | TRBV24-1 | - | TGTGCCACCAGTGACCCCGGCAGGAGGGGGCACACAGATACGCAGTATTTT | CATSDPGRRGHTDTQYF
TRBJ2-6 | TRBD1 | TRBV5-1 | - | TGCGCCAGCGCCGGACAGGTGGGGGCCAACGTCCTGACTTTC | CASAGQVGANVLTF
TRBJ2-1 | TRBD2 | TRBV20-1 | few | TGCAGTGCTAGGACACTAGCGGAGTACAATGAGCAGTTCTTC | CSARTLAEYNEQFF
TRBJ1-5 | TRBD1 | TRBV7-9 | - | TGTGCCAGCAGCTCGGGACAGGGGGCATCGTTTCAGCCCCAGCATTTT | CASSSGQGASFQPQHF
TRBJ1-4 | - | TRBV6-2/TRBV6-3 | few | TGTGCCAGCAGTCGACGGACAGCGCCTAATGAAAAACTGTTTTTT | CASSRRTAPNEKLFF
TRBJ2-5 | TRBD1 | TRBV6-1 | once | TGTGCCAGCAGAAGAAACAGGGGGGAGGAGACCCAGTACTTC | CASRRNRGEETQYF
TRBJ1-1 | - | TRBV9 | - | TGTGCCAGCAGCTTCTCTGGGCCTGGGGCTTTCTTT | CASSFSGPGAFF
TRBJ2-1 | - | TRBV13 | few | TGTGCCAGCAGCACCAGACCGGGTAATGAGCAGTTCTTC | CASSTRPGNEQFF
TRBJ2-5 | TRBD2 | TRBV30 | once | TGTGCCTGGGATAGCGGGAGCATGGGGGAGACCCAGTACTTC | CAWDSGSMGETQYF
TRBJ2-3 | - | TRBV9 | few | TGTGCCAGCAGCGTCCGTGGTTTCACAGATACGCAGTATTTT | CASSVRGFTDTQYF
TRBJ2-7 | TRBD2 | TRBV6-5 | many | TGTGCCAGCAGTTACACGACTAGCGGGTCCTCCTACGAGCAGTACTTC | CASSYTTSGSSYEQYF
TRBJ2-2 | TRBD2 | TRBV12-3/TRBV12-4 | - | TGTGCCAGCAGACTAGCGGGAGGGCCTTACACCGGGGAGCTGTTTTTT | CASRLAGGPYTGELFF
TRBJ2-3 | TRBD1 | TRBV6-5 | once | TGTGCCAGCAGTTCCGCAGGGGGCACCCGCACAGATACGCAGTATTTT | CASSSAGGTRTDTQYF
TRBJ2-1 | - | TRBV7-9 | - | TGTGCCAGCAGCTTTTGGCAGGGGTCCTACAATGAGCAGTTCTTC | CASSFWQGSYNEQFF
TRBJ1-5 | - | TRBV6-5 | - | TGTGCCAGCAGTTACTCGGGACCTCAGCCCCAGCATTTT | CASSYSGPQPQHF
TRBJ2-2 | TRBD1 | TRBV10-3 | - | TGTGCCACCATGACAGGGGCGAACACCGGGGAGCTGTTTTTT | CATMTGANTGELFF
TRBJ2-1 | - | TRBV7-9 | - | TGTGCCAGCAGCGCGAGACTGGGAGGGGGTGAGCAGTTCTTC | CASSARLGGGEQFF
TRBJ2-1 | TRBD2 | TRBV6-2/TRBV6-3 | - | TGTGCCAGCAGTTACACTAGCGGGAGTCCGTACAATGAGCAGTTCTTC | CASSYTSGSPYNEQFF
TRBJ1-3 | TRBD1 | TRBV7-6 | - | TGTGCCAGCAGCCCCCGGACAGGGGGGTACTCTGGAAACACCATATATTTT | CASSPRTGGYSGNTIYF
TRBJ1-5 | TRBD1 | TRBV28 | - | TGTGCCAGCAAGACAGGGGTCCAGCCCCAGCATTTT | CASKTGVQPQHF
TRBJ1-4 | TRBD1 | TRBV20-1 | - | TGCAGTTCGGGACAGTTTCATGCAACTAATGAAAAACTGTTTTTT | CSSGQFHATNEKLFF
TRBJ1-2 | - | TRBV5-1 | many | TGCGCCAGCAGGGCTGACAGTGGAGGAAGGTATGGCTACACCTTC | CASRADSGGRYGYTF
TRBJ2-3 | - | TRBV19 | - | TGTGCCAGTAGCAAGAGTAGCGATAGAAGTACAGATACGCAGTATTTT | CASSKSSDRSTDTQYF
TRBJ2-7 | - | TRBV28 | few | TGTGCCAGCAGAGGCGGGACGGGCTACGAGCAGTACTTC | CASRGGTGYEQYF
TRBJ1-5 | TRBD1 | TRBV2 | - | TGTGCCAGCAGAGACAGGGGCCAGCCCCAGCATTTT | CASRDRGQPQHF
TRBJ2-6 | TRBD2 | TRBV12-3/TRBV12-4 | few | TGTGCCAGCAGTTTTCTGAGGCGACTAGCGGGAGGCCCTGGGGCCAACGTCCTGACTTTC | CASSFLRRLAGGPGANVLTF
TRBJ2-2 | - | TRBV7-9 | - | TGTGCCAGCAGCTTAGCCCCCCGGGGCACCGGGGAGCTGTTTTTT | CASSLAPRGTGELFF
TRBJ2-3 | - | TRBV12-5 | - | TGTGCTAGTGGTTTGGTACTCATGCGGACTAGCACAGATACGCAGTATTTT | CASGLVLMRTSTDTQYF
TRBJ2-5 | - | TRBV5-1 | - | TGCGCCAGCAGCTTGGGCGACCAAGAGACCCAGTACTTC | CASSLGDQETQYF
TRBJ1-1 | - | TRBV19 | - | TGTGCCAGCTCCCCGCGCCCGGTCAGGGGTGCTGAAGCTTTCTTT | CASSPRPVRGAEAFF
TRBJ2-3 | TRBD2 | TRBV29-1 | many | TGCAGCGTTCCTGGGACTAGCGGGACCGTGGCAGATACGCAGTATTTT | CSVPGTSGTVADTQYF
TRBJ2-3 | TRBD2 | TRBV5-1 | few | TGCGCCAGCAGCACAGAAGCGGGAGGGCCTTTAAATACGCAGTATTTT | CASSTEAGGPLNTQYF